The next 15 T cell receptor beta chains were all read from a single sample in a study of beta chain features in type 1 diabetes. Sequenced material consisted of expressed TCRB transcripts (all of the isolated RNA was reverse transcribed). Libraries were prepared by immunoSEQ multiplex PCR; TCRdb keeps only in-frame clonotypes and omits some of them. The data contain hundreds of thousands of clones, 7.5% to 9% of them singletons. Sequencing input: central memory CD4+ T cells from blood. The origin of the receptors is a woman between 18 and 29 years old in good health.

This sequence joins TRBV18 and TRBJ2-5; unclear D gene. V lost 5 bases, J lost 1 base, and 5 bases lay in between. CDR3 length equals 12 residues. Germline CDR1 is KGHSH and CDR2 is LQKENI. For the CDR3, the DNA is TGTGCCAGCTCAAGCAGCCAAGAGACCCAGTACTTC. Residues: CASSSSQETQYF. Supplemented by reference TRBV18 and TRBJ2-5, the full variable domain reads NAGVMQNPRHLVRRRGQEARLRCSPMKGHSHVYWYRQLPEEGLKFMVYLQKENIIDESGMPKERFSAEFPKEGPSILRIQQVVRGDSAAYFCASSSSQETQYFGPGTRLLVL.

This clone was found many times. The rearrangement uses TRBV18 and TRBJ1-1; weak D call: TRBD1 (5 bases). Between the trimmed V and J ends, which lost 5 bases and 1 base, there was a span of 8 bases. Germline V gives CDR1 KGHSH, CDR2 LQKENI. CDR3 size: 13 residues. The DNA for the CDR3 is TGTGCCAGCTCATCAGGACAGAACACTGAAGCTTTCTTT. Its translation: CASSSGQNTEAFF.

This clone was observed a few times. The chain employs TRBV7-3 and TRBJ2-3; 7 nucleotides line up with TRBD1. The CDR3 runs 14 residues. CDR1 SGHTA and CDR2 FQGTGA come from the germline V gene. V lost 4 bases, J lost 6 bases, and 7 bases stayed unmatched. The CDR3 sequence: CASSSGQRADTQYF. The DNA of the CDR3 is TGTGCCAGCAGCTCGGGACAGAGGGCGGATACGCAGTATTTT.

This clone was recorded many times. The chain has TRBV27 and TRBJ1-5, with D possibly being TRBD1 (6 bases). Trimming cost V 3 bases and J 4 bases, with 10 bases left between them. Germline CDR1 reads MNHEY; CDR2 reads SMNVEV (reference sequence). This CDR3 contains 14 residues. This CDR3 reads CASSLRGENQPQHF. The DNA for the CDR3 is TGTGCCAGCAGTTTGAGGGGGGAGAATCAGCCCCAGCATTTT.

The chain carries TRBV19 and TRBJ2-7; 10 bases match TRBD2. The CDR3 length is 15 residues. J was trimmed by 5 bases and V by 8 bases; bases with no gene match: 12. CDR1 and CDR2 (germline): LNHDA, SQIVND (reference sequence). CDR3 amino acids: CASASGSAGEDEQYF. For the CDR3, the DNA is TGTGCCAGTGCTAGCGGGAGTGCCGGGGAGGACGAGCAGTACTTC.

This clone was recorded at least ten times. V is TRBV5-4 and J is TRBJ2-1; the match to TRBD1 covers 9 bases. The germline gives CDR1 SGHNT, CDR2 YYREEE (reference sequence). This CDR3 region has 15 residues. With 2 bases clipped from V and 6 bases from J, the junction kept 6 bases outside the gene matches. The CDR3, as DNA: TGTGCCAGCAGCTTCGACACAGGGGGCTTCAATGAGCAGTTCTTC. This encodes CASSFDTGGFNEQFF.

This clone occurred a few times. This chain connects TRBV7-9 to TRBJ2-1, with D maybe TRBD1 (5 bases). The CDR3 runs to 12 residues. V was clipped by 5 bases and J by 8 bases, with 10 bases between them. The germline V gene has CDR1 SEHNR and CDR2 FQNEAQ (reference sequence). DNA of the CDR3: TGTGCCAGCAGCAAGACAGAATATGAGCAGTTCTTC. Protein: CASSKTEYEQFF.

In regard to this clone: The sample holds other DNA sequences that translate to the same CDR3. V gene TRBV20-1 combines with J gene TRBJ1-1; D remains unclear. Germline V gives CDR1 DFQATT, CDR2 SNEGSKA (reference sequence). The CDR3 sequence is 9 residues long. The CDR3 sequence: CSPNTEAFF. The DNA of the CDR3 is TGCAGCCCTAACACTGAAGCTTTCTTT.

This clone was observed a handful of times. The chain links TRBV21-1 to TRBJ2-6; TRBD1 was called by the table and not checked on the DNA. TRBV21-1 represents a pseudogene. The CDR3 runs 19 residues. CDR3: CASSKGRGQGLSGANVLTF. DNA for the CDR3: TGTGCCAGCAGCAAAGGGAGGGGACAGGGCCTCTCTGGGGCCAACGTCCTGACTTTC.

CDR3 nucleotides: TGTGCCAGTAGTATGGGGACAGGGGTTGTCGGGGAGCTGTTTTTT. It codes for CASSMGTGVVGELFF. This chain connects TRBV19 to TRBJ2-2, with 10 bases lining up with TRBD1. The J segment lost 7 bases and the V segment lost 3 bases, leaving 5 bases of the junction unmatched. The CDR3 length is 15 residues. The V gene's germline CDR1 is LNHDA and CDR2 SQIVND (reference sequence).

This clone was seen a handful of times. The chain links TRBV7-3 to TRBJ2-7; no clear D. This CDR3 is built from 16 residues. Germline assignment: CDR1 SGHTA and CDR2 FQGTGA. Trimming took off 3 bases at V and 2 bases at J, with 17 bases between the two ends. Here the CDR3 DNA reads TGTGCCAGCAGCTTGGGTGTGGGCCGACCACCCTACGAGCAGTACTTC. Amino acids: CASSLGVGRPPYEQYF.

The genes are TRBV2 and TRBJ1-2; 11 bases are a match to TRBD1. This CDR3 has 14 amino acids. The J segment lost 8 bases and the V segment lost 8 bases, leaving 10 bases of the junction unmatched. The germline gives CDR1 SNHLY, CDR2 FYNNEI. The CDR3 nucleotides read TGTGCCAGCGAAATCGGACAGGGGGCAGGAGGCTACACCTTC. Amino acid sequence: CASEIGQGAGGYTF.

The chain employs TRBV2 and TRBJ1-4; perhaps TRBD1 as D (6 bases). Germline loops: CDR1 SNHLY, CDR2 FYNNEI. V was shortened by 3 bases and J by 7 bases, with 24 bases between the two germline ends. The CDR3 spans 18 residues. CDR3 loop: CASSDLLRGRTLSEKLFF. The DNA of the CDR3 is TGTGCCAGCAGTGATCTTTTACGGGGGCGCACCCTGAGTGAAAAACTGTTTTTT.

This clone was seen a handful of times. J is TRBJ2-7 and V is TRBV28, with 9 bases fitting TRBD1. Germline CDR1 MDHEN, CDR2 SYDVKM. V trimming: 6 bases; J trimming: 0 bases; junction bases outside the gene matches: 9. The CDR3 covers 16 residues. For the CDR3, the DNA is TGTGCCAGCAGCGAACAGGGGGCGGCGAGCTCCTACGAGCAGTACTTC. Its translation is CASSEQGAASSYEQYF.

The gene calls are TRBV28 and TRBJ1-5; possible D gene TRBD1, 6 bases. The CDR3 extends over 15 amino acids. Germline loops: CDR1 MDHEN, CDR2 SYDVKM. V lost 5 bases, J lost 4 bases, and 15 bases lay in between. In DNA, the CDR3 is TGTGCCAGCAGTACCGCGGGGGCCGGGAATCAGCCCCAGCATTTT. It codes for CASSTAGAGNQPQHF.